This T cell receptor beta chain is drawn from a study of shared clonotypes between healthy human individuals. General study results and limits: Represented genetic and exposure-history diversity was restricted by having few donors. Several donors shared approximately 5% of their naive CD4 clonotypes. Clonotype sharing among donors, it was expected, would be affected by sequencing depth.

Concerning this clone: Its antigen remains unknown.

Profiling relied on immunoSEQ multiplex PCR, and the TCRdb table lists in-frame clones only, not all of them. The sample consists of about 2.1 million clones, approximately 92% of them appearing once. CD45RO-negative, CCR7-positively selected cells formed the naive CD8 fraction, excluding terminally differentiated effector memory CD45RA+ cells. Every one of the donors was a Caucasian adult that lived in Nashville, Tennessee. The TCR originated in a man aged 18 to 30 in good health. Some clones in this sample may be carry-over from other donors' samples. The sample was naive CD8+ T cells from PBMCs.

CDR3 in amino acids: CASSVGTSGSANTGELFF. CDR3 nucleotide sequence: TGTGCCAGCAGCGTAGGGACTAGCGGGAGTGCGAACACCGGGGAGCTGTTTTTT. V and J are TRBV9 and TRBJ2-2, with 13 bases matching TRBD2. The CDR3 is 18 amino acids. Germline CDR1 is SGDLS and CDR2 is YYNGEE. V lost 0 bases to trimming and J lost 0 bases; unmatched junction nucleotides: 2.